The sequence of this T cell receptor delta chain was determined in a study of γδ T cells in repeated Plasmodium falciparum infection. Flow sorting of PBMC yielded separate Vgamma9/Vdelta2+ and Vdelta2-negative gammadelta T cell populations for bulk repertoire analysis. CDR3 length: 19 amino acids. V was clipped by 6 bases and J by 7 bases; unmatched bases: 22. CDR1 is GEAIGNYY, CDR2 EKD, per germline. Sequencing covered both gamma and delta TCR chains per sample. TCRdb re-called the multiplex PCR reads using CATT. The sample lists 85,000 to 95,000 delta-chain clones, about 1.5% occurring once. A word on this clone: The protein TCRdb lists belongs to a much larger clone and differs from this DNA's translation at residue 15, which points to a read error; the protein shown is made from the DNA.

This chain uses TRDV2 with TRDJ1, with TRDD3 matching 13 bases. The J gene was not available in TCRdb and was assigned here by matching the DNA to germline segments. The sequenced sample consisted of gamma-delta T cells from blood. The source is a pool of human donors (malaria-infected and uninfected, not separated). The CDR3 DNA is TGTGCCTGTTCTACTTCACCCAAAACTGGGGGATACGCTTCCGGTAAACTCATCTTT. It specifies CACSTSPKTGGYASGKLIF.